Below, 12 T cell receptor beta chains from the same sample are listed, as sequenced in a study of CD8 T cells in ankylosing spondylitis. Study-wide results and limits: Apparently characteristic of ankylosing spondylitis blood was a TCR beta motif (fewer than 10 highly homologous variants).

These TCRs' antigens remain unknown. TCRdb used MiXCR to reprocess the 5' RACE reads, holding one entry per CDR3 protein. The sample carries hundreds of thousands of distinct CDR3 sequences, approximately 12% recorded once. The sequencing sample was made of blood, either unsorted or a sorted T cell fraction (not recorded which). These receptors all come from a male donor with ankylosing spondylitis.

This clonotype was counted a few times. The chain combines TRBV7-2 with TRBJ1-2; D call uncertain. This CDR3 has 15 residues. Germline CDR1 reads SGHTA; CDR2 reads FQGNSA. Trimming took 5 bases from V and 7 from J, leaving 20 bases between them. The CDR3 sequence: CASSTLQGVPPGYTF. CDR3 in DNA: TGTGCCAGCAGCACCCTCCAAGGCGTTCCCCCTGGCTACACCTTC.

This rearrangement joins TRBV7-8 to TRBJ1-1; D not resolved. CDR1 is SGHVS, CDR2 FQNEAQ, per germline. Trimming shortened V by 1 base and J by 11 bases, and 14 bases separated the two germline ends. CDR3 length: 13 residues. The CDR3 is CASSLGLLLGAFF. The CDR3 coding sequence is TGTGCCAGCAGCTTAGGACTCCTTTTGGGGGCTTTCTTT.

There are a few counts of this clonotype. V is TRBV4-3 and J is TRBJ1-3; unclear D gene. V was shortened by 1 base and J by 0 bases, with 7 bases between the two germline ends. The CDR3 is made up of 15 amino acids. The germline V gene has CDR1 LGHNA and CDR2 YSLEER. The CDR3 DNA reads TGCGCCAGCAGCCAAGGCCCAGGCTCTGGAAACACCATATATTTT. It encodes CASSQGPGSGNTIYF.

This clonotype has only a few counts. The genes are TRBV20-1 and TRBJ2-1; 9 nucleotides agree with TRBD2. The length of the CDR3 is 15 residues. V was pared by 5 bases and J by 4 bases, with 9 bases of the junction left unmatched. Germline CDR1 and CDR2: DFQATT and SNEGSKA (reference sequence). The CDR3 nucleotides are TGCAGTGCTCGCCATAGCGGGAGTTTTTACAATGAGCAGTTCTTC. This translates into CSARHSGSFYNEQFF.

The chain joins TRBV6-2 or TRBV6-3 to TRBJ2-1; 9 bases line up with TRBD2. The CDR3 extends over 17 amino acids. With V trimmed by 1 base and J by 5 bases, 9 bases remained unmatched. Germline-derived CDR1 and CDR2 are MNHEY and SVGEGT. CDR3 sequence: CASSYWSGRTNDNEQFF. The CDR3 DNA sequence: TGTGCCAGCAGTTACTGGAGCGGGAGGACGAACGACAATGAGCAGTTCTTC.

Only a few counts were recorded for this clonotype. The DNA of the CDR3 is TGTGCCAGCAGTTCACCAGCGGGGGGGTCCACAGATACGCAGTATTTT. This translates into CASSSPAGGSTDTQYF. The V gene is TRBV6-5, the J gene TRBJ2-3; 10 bases map to TRBD2. CDR1 is MNHEY, CDR2 SVGAGI, per germline. The CDR3 is 16 amino acids. Germline trimming cut 4 bases from V and 2 bases from J; bases unmatched to any gene: 6.

This clonotype was seen a handful of times. V usage is TRBV9 and J usage is TRBJ2-1, with D possibly being TRBD2 (7 bases). CDR1 is SGDLS, CDR2 YYNGEE, per germline. Trimming took 4 bases from V and 3 from J, leaving 14 bases between them. This CDR3 is built from 15 residues. The CDR3 nucleotides are TGTGCCAGCAGCCGTAGGGGGGGGCTCTACAATGAGCAGTTCTTC. Translating gives CASSRRGGLYNEQFF.

The chain joins TRBV6-2 or TRBV6-3 to TRBJ2-7; 13 nucleotides align to TRBD2. The CDR3 is 19 amino acids. CDR1 is MNHEY and CDR2 is SVGEGT in the germline V gene. With 4 bases clipped from V and 0 bases from J, the junction kept 12 bases outside the gene matches. The CDR3 DNA reads as TGTGCCAGCAGTTTGGATACTAGCGGGGGGGGAAGAAGCTCCTACGAGCAGTACTTC. Protein: CASSLDTSGGGRSSYEQYF.

This clonotype has ten or more counts. The chain couples TRBV20-1 to TRBJ2-4, with D tentatively TRBD1 (6 bases). Trimming removed 6 bases at V and 4 bases at J, with 10 bases between. The germline V gene has CDR1 DFQATT and CDR2 SNEGSKA (reference sequence). This CDR3 contains 12 residues. The CDR3 coding sequence is TGCAGTGCCGAGGACAGAAAAAACATTCAGTACTTC. Amino acids: CSAEDRKNIQYF.

V and J are TRBV10-2 and TRBJ1-2, with D hard to call. Per the germline V gene, CDR1 is WSHSY and CDR2 is SAAADI. This CDR3 comprises 13 residues. V was trimmed by 4 bases and J by 14 bases, leaving 20 bases between them. The CDR3 sequence is CASSVGTVSPGTF. CDR3 DNA sequence: TGCGCCAGCAGTGTGGGCACGGTAAGCCCCGGGACCTTC.

A few counts support this clonotype. The rearrangement links TRBV6-1 to TRBJ1-6, with D possibly being TRBD1 (5 bases). In germline, CDR1 is MNHNS, CDR2 SASEGT. CDR3 length: 18 residues. Trimming left V 6 bases short and J 5 bases short, with 23 bases between. The CDR3 bases are TGTGCCAGCAGCCGCCGGGGCGCCGACAGAGAAGATAATTCACCCCTCCACTTT. It encodes CASSRRGADREDNSPLHF.

The chain couples TRBV4-2 to TRBJ2-7, with D perhaps matching TRBD2 (6 bases). The germline CDR1 and CDR2 sequences are LGHNA and YNFKEQ. This CDR3 has 15 residues. The germline V and J ends were trimmed by 0 bases and 3 bases, with 12 bases remaining between them. CDR3 nucleotides: TGTGCCAGCAGCCAAGACGGGAGCTCATACTACGAGCAGTACTTC. Protein product: CASSQDGSSYYEQYF.